A single sample is the source of the 14 T cell receptor beta chains below, sequenced in a study of blood T cell repertoires in COVID-19. Sequenced by immunoSEQ multiplex PCR; TCRdb stores in-frame clones only, minus some. The sample shows around 200,000 clones, about 86% of them seen only once. The material sequenced was peripheral blood. The receptors were gathered from a man in his 60s who had recovered from COVID-19.

The chain employs TRBV11-3 and TRBJ2-5, with 8 nucleotides matching TRBD2. This CDR3 region has 14 residues. V was pared by 5 bases and J by 0 bases, with 2 bases of the junction left unmatched. Germline assignment: CDR1 SGHNT and CDR2 YENEEA. The CDR3 sequence is CASSPGGYQETQYF. CDR3 nucleotide sequence: TGTGCCAGCAGCCCGGGGGGGTACCAAGAGACCCAGTACTTC.

Only one count was recorded for this clone. The V and J genes are TRBV9 and TRBJ1-1; D ambiguous. V lost 3 bases to trimming and J lost 4 bases, with 16 bases between them. Germline V gene lookup returns CDR1 SGDLS and CDR2 YYNGEE. The CDR3 sequence is 15 residues long. The CDR3 loop is CASSGLEVGGTEAFF. In DNA form, the CDR3 reads TGTGCCAGCAGCGGCCTGGAAGTTGGAGGCACTGAAGCTTTCTTT.

V gene TRBV11-2 combines with J gene TRBJ1-2, with D possibly matching TRBD1 (5 bases). Germline V CDR1 and CDR2: SGHAT, FQNNGV. The CDR3 covers 13 residues. V was trimmed by 5 bases and J by 4 bases, leaving 11 bases between them. The DNA of the CDR3 is TGTGCCAGCAGCGAAGGACAACGCTATGGCTACACCTTC. Protein: CASSEGQRYGYTF.

The V and J genes are TRBV5-5 and TRBJ2-2, with a tentative D call TRBD2 (7 bases). The CDR3 is made up of 16 amino acids. V was clipped by 3 bases and J by 4 bases, with 16 bases between them. Per the germline V gene, CDR1 is SGHKS and CDR2 is YYEKEE (reference sequence). CDR3 region: CASSSTGGRSTGELFF. In DNA, the CDR3 is TGTGCCAGCAGCTCGACGGGGGGCCGATCCACCGGGGAGCTGTTTTTT.

The rearrangement links TRBV3-1 (or the pseudogene TRBV3-2) to TRBJ2-7; the D gene is possibly TRBD1 (6 bases). V was clipped by 1 base and J by 0 bases, with 7 bases between them. The germline V gene encodes CDR1 LGHDT and CDR2 YNNKEL (reference sequence). The CDR3 loop spans 14 amino acids. The CDR3 DNA reads as TGTGCCAGCAGCCAAGGGACAGCCTCCTACGAGCAGTACTTC. Its translation is CASSQGTASYEQYF.

The chain couples TRBV3-1 (or the pseudogene TRBV3-2) to TRBJ2-1; 7 nucleotides align to TRBD2. The V gene's germline CDR1 is LGHDT and CDR2 YNNKEL (reference sequence). This CDR3 region has 16 residues. V was pared by 7 bases and J by 1 base, with 10 bases of the junction left unmatched. CDR3 protein: CASTATLAESYNEQFF. The CDR3 bases are TGTGCCAGCACCGCAACTCTAGCGGAATCCTACAATGAGCAGTTCTTC.

The rearrangement joins TRBV30 to TRBJ2-6, with TRBD1 matching over 9 bases. V gave up 1 base and J gave up 4 bases; unmatched junction bases: 8. The CDR3 sequence is 17 residues long. Germline V CDR1 and CDR2: GTSNPN, SVGIG (reference sequence). The CDR3 loop is CAWSAQQGARGANVLTF. Written as DNA, the CDR3 is TGTGCCTGGAGTGCTCAACAGGGGGCGCGCGGGGCCAACGTCCTGACTTTC.

This clone was detected only a few times. The CDR3 reads CASSLEAGVSNEQFF. CDR3 coding DNA: TGTGCCAGCAGCTTAGAAGCGGGAGTCTCCAATGAGCAGTTCTTC. The genes are TRBV7-3 and TRBJ2-1, with 8 bases that match TRBD2. Germline CDR1 reads SGHTA; CDR2 reads FQGTGA. This CDR3 contains 15 residues. Trimming removed 2 bases from V and 6 bases from J; junction bases left unmatched: 6.

The table lists this clone with a few counts. The J gene is TRBJ1-3, the V gene TRBV7-9; 11 bases match TRBD1. With 5 bases clipped from V and 7 bases from J, the junction kept 10 bases outside the gene matches. Per germline, CDR1 SEHNR and CDR2 FQNEAQ (reference sequence). The CDR3 covers 16 residues. CDR3 sequence (DNA): TGTGCCAGCAGCCCCGGGTCGGACAGGGGGCGGAACACCATATATTTT. This sequence encodes CASSPGSDRGRNTIYF.

The gene calls are TRBV5-8 and TRBJ1-1, with TRBD1 identical over 8 bases. In germline, CDR1 is SGHTS, CDR2 YDEGEE. The CDR3 loop spans 15 amino acids. The J segment lost 1 base and the V segment lost 4 bases, leaving 6 bases of the junction unmatched. The CDR3 bases are TGTGCCAGCAGCAAGGGACAGGTACCGAACACTGAAGCTTTCTTT. It yields the protein CASSKGQVPNTEAFF.

The chain uses TRBV6-5 and TRBJ1-4; perhaps TRBD1 as D (5 bases). Germline CDR1 MNHEY, CDR2 SVGAGI. This CDR3 comprises 13 residues. Trimming shortened V by 6 bases and J by 6 bases, and 11 bases separated the two germline ends. DNA of the CDR3: TGTGCCAGCAGAGGACACGTTGATGAAAAACTGTTTTTT. Its translation is CASRGHVDEKLFF.

The rearrangement links TRBV11-3 to TRBJ2-2; no clear D gene. The CDR3 has 14 amino acids. Germline values: CDR1 SGHNT, CDR2 YENEEA. Trimming took 1 base from V and 1 from J, leaving 4 bases between them. This chain's CDR3 is CASSLAGNTGELFF. The DNA of the CDR3 is TGTGCCAGCAGCTTAGCGGGGAACACCGGGGAGCTGTTTTTT.

V and J are TRBV7-2 and TRBJ2-2; 16 positions match TRBD2. Germline CDR1 reads SGHTA; CDR2 reads FQGNSA. V gave up 5 bases and J gave up 7 bases; unmatched junction bases: 7. The CDR3 spans 17 residues. This CDR3 is CASSGGTSGGVIGELFF. CDR3 sequence (DNA): TGTGCCAGCAGCGGCGGGACTAGCGGGGGGGTGATCGGGGAGCTGTTTTTT.

V is TRBV5-6 and J is TRBJ1-2; tentative D call: TRBD1 (6 bases). V dropped 4 bases and J dropped 5 bases, with 21 bases sitting between them. The CDR3 runs 16 residues. Germline loops: CDR1 SGHDT, CDR2 YYEEEE. The CDR3 DNA is TGTGCCAGCAGCGTTGGATGGCAGGGGAAGAGTTATGGCTACACCTTC. It specifies CASSVGWQGKSYGYTF.